Presented here are 29 T cell receptor beta chains from one specimen sequenced in a study of blood T cells in healthy people across ages. Then a second PCR, running roughly 7 to 12 cycles, was carried out with a sample-barcoded 5' primer and a J-beta primer mix. TCRdb ran MiXCR on the 5' RACE reads and lists one entry per CDR3 protein. The data hold 1.4 million to 1.5 million distinct CDR3 sequences, with around 42% observed a single time. The specimen was blood. These receptors were collected from a woman aged 18 to 35 in good health.

Remarks on this clonotype: The junction differs from germline at one of its ends, possibly a read error. The chain joins TRBV7-9 to TRBJ2-7; D call uncertain. Per germline, CDR1 SEHNR and CDR2 FQNEAQ (reference sequence). This CDR3 comprises 12 residues. CDR3 coding DNA: TGTGTCAGCAGCGAAGGATCCTACGAGCAGTACTTC. Translated: CVSSEGSYEQYF.

This clonotype has a handful of counts. The chain has TRBV28 and TRBJ1-2; D call uncertain. The CDR3 covers 12 residues. Germline CDR1 and CDR2: MDHEN and SYDVKM. V gave up 8 bases and J gave up 4 bases, with 11 bases separating them. CDR3 sequence: CASETGGYGYTF. DNA for the CDR3: TGTGCCAGCGAGACGGGTGGCTATGGCTACACCTTC.

There are a few counts of this clonotype. This may arise from a read error, as a much more abundant clone is one base away. The V gene is TRBV29-1, the J gene TRBJ2-3; TRBD1 might be the D (6 bases). The CDR3 is made up of 14 amino acids. V was pared by 1 base and J by 4 bases, with 12 bases between. The germline V gene encodes CDR1 SQVTM and CDR2 ANQGSEA. CDR3 nucleotide sequence: TGCAGCGTTGAAGTGGGCAGGGGTCCAGATACGCAGTATTTT. This gives the protein CSVEVGRGPDTQYF.

This chain links TRBV5-8 with TRBJ2-5, with TRBD2 matching over 8 bases. Germline-derived CDR1 and CDR2 are SGHTS and YDEGEE. Trimming cost V 2 bases and J 11 bases; bases outside gene matches: 14. This CDR3 contains 15 residues. CDR3 in DNA: TGTGCCAGCAGCTTTCGGGGGGGGAATTACAATGAGCAGTACTTC. Protein sequence: CASSFRGGNYNEQYF.

The rearrangement joins TRBV11-2 to TRBJ1-1, with D hard to call. Trimming cost V 2 bases and J 0 bases, with 13 bases left between them. Per germline, CDR1 SGHAT and CDR2 FQNNGV. The CDR3 loop spans 16 amino acids. In nucleotides, the CDR3 is TGTGCCAGCAGCTTAATCTTTTCAACAATGAACACTGAAGCTTTCTTT. Residues: CASSLIFSTMNTEAFF.

V gene TRBV2 combines with J gene TRBJ2-1, with TRBD2 matching 12 bases. Germline V gene sequence: CDR1 SNHLY, CDR2 FYNNEI. The CDR3 has 16 amino acids. Germline trimming cut 6 bases from V and 0 bases from J; bases unmatched to any gene: 3. The CDR3 loop reads CASRMTSGSSYNEQFF. For the CDR3, the DNA is TGTGCCAGCAGGATGACTAGCGGGAGCTCCTACAATGAGCAGTTCTTC.

The chain uses TRBV30 and TRBJ2-7, with a tentative D call TRBD2 (6 bases). The V and J ends lost 4 bases and 3 bases respectively, with 13 bases between them. Germline CDR1 GTSNPN, CDR2 SVGIG (reference sequence). The CDR3 is 13 residues long. The CDR3 region is CAWKSGDFYEQYF. The CDR3 region has the DNA TGTGCCTGGAAGTCGGGAGATTTCTACGAGCAGTACTTC.

The V call is TRBV12-3 or TRBV12-4, the J call TRBJ2-1, with TRBD2 as a possible D gene (6 bases). With 6 bases removed from V and 9 bases from J, the gap between germline ends came to 24 bases. The CDR3 runs to 16 residues. The DNA for the CDR3 is TGTGCCAGCAGCCCGACCGGGACTTCGATGGGGATTGAGCAGTTCTTC. Protein: CASSPTGTSMGIEQFF.

The rearrangement links TRBV4-1 to TRBJ1-2; TRBD1 matches 10 bases. The CDR3 totals 16 residues. Losses at the gene ends were 3 bases for V and 1 base for J; bases not matched to a gene: 5. Germline V gives CDR1 MGHRA, CDR2 YSYEKL. The CDR3 DNA follows: TGCGCCAGCAGCCAGGACAGGGGGGGGGGTAACTATGGCTACACCTTC. It translates to CASSQDRGGGNYGYTF.

There are a few counts of this clonotype. The V and J genes are TRBV11-1 and TRBJ2-4; possible D gene TRBD2, 6 bases. The end of the DNA fits TRBJ2-7 better, so the J call may be wrong. The CDR3 totals 17 residues. CDR1 and CDR2 (germline): SGHAT, FQDESV (reference sequence). CDR3 loop: CASSPPTGTQKSYEQYF. The CDR3 DNA sequence: TGTGCCAGCAGTCCCCCAACCGGGACTCAGAAATCCTACGAGCAGTACTTC.

This clonotype was counted between two and nine times. This chain uses TRBV29-1 with TRBJ2-1; D may be TRBD2 (6 bases). V dropped 6 bases and J dropped 1 base, with 19 bases sitting between them. This CDR3 comprises 16 residues. CDR1 and CDR2 (germline): SQVTM, ANQGSEA. For the CDR3, the DNA is TGCAGCGTCGGCAAAGGAGCGGGTGGGTCCTACAATGAGCAGTTCTTC. Translated: CSVGKGAGGSYNEQFF.

J is TRBJ1-1 and V is TRBV7-8; D is unresolved. This CDR3 contains 14 residues. Per the germline V gene, CDR1 is SGHVS and CDR2 is FQNEAQ. Deletions cut 4 bases from V and 7 bases from J, with 16 bases between. CDR3: CASSSTINWGEAFF. As DNA, the CDR3 is TGTGCCAGCAGCTCTACGATAAACTGGGGTGAAGCTTTCTTT.

Details on this clonotype: One end of the junction varies from germline; a read error may be responsible. The chain links TRBV27 to TRBJ2-1; 7 bases align to TRBD2. The germline CDR1 and CDR2 sequences are MNHEY and SMNVEV (reference sequence). The CDR3 contains 15 residues. CDR3: CVSSSLAVSYNEQFF. The CDR3 region has the DNA TGTGTCAGCAGTTCTCTAGCGGTATCCTACAATGAGCAGTTCTTC.

The J gene is TRBJ2-2, the V gene TRBV28; D is unclear. The CDR3 runs 14 residues. CDR1 and CDR2 (germline): MDHEN, SYDVKM. Trimming removed 2 bases from V and 3 bases from J, with 7 bases in between. The CDR3 DNA reads as TGTGCCAGCAGTTTAGGCCCGGACACCGGGGAGCTGTTTTTT. Amino acids: CASSLGPDTGELFF.

This clonotype has more than one count but fewer than ten. This chain joins TRBV2 and TRBJ2-3; D gene unclear. CDR1 is SNHLY and CDR2 is FYNNEI in the germline V gene. The CDR3 is 15 amino acids. V lost 10 bases and J lost 0, with 17 bases in between. The CDR3 protein is CATTLRSSSTDTQYF. The CDR3 region has the DNA TGTGCCACGACACTCAGGAGTTCTAGCACAGATACGCAGTATTTT.

The chain couples TRBV5-6 to TRBJ2-3; the D is unclear. The CDR3 consists of 14 residues. Trimming removed 0 bases from V and 6 bases from J, with 11 bases in between. From germline, CDR1 is SGHDT and CDR2 YYEEEE. The CDR3 sequence is CASSLGTLVDTQYF. CDR3 sequence (DNA): TGTGCCAGCAGCTTGGGTACCTTAGTGGATACGCAGTATTTT. Full variable domain (missing parts from reference TRBV5-6 and TRBJ2-3): DAGVTQSPTHLIKTRGQQVTLRCSPKSGHDTVSWYQQALGQGPQFIFQYYEEEERQRGNFPDRFSGHQFPNYSSELNVNALLLGDSALYLCASSLGTLVDTQYFGPGTRLTVL.

The chain joins TRBV27 to TRBJ2-5, with TRBD2 as a possible D gene (6 bases). The CDR3 consists of 15 residues. The germline CDR1 and CDR2 sequences are MNHEY and SMNVEV (reference sequence). V lost 5 bases to trimming and J lost 2 bases, with 15 bases between them. The CDR3 sequence: CASSTSYMIQETQYF. CDR3 in DNA: TGTGCCAGCAGTACTAGCTATATGATTCAAGAGACCCAGTACTTC.

The sample holds a few counts of this clonotype. The DNA of the CDR3 is TGTGCCAGCAGCTTTCAGCCCGATCAGCCCCAGCATTTT. Its protein product is CASSFQPDQPQHF. The rearrangement uses TRBV7-2 and TRBJ1-5, with D uncertain. The V gene's germline CDR1 is SGHTA and CDR2 FQGNSA. Trimming removed 3 bases at V and 5 bases at J, with 8 bases between. The CDR3 has 13 residues.

The chain employs TRBV12-5 and TRBJ2-5, with 8 positions matching TRBD1. Germline V CDR1 and CDR2: LGHNT, FRNRAP. V gave up 2 bases and J gave up 1 base; unmatched junction bases: 15. There are 19 residues in the CDR3. CDR3 residues: CASGLKGSGGWNGQETQYF. In DNA form, the CDR3 reads TGTGCTAGTGGTTTGAAGGGGTCAGGGGGCTGGAATGGCCAAGAGACCCAGTACTTC.

The chain is built from TRBV5-1 and TRBJ2-2; 8 nucleotides align to TRBD1. Germline V gene lookup returns CDR1 SGHRS and CDR2 YFSETQ. The trim removed 4 bases at V and 5 bases at J, leaving 10 bases unmatched. CDR3 length equals 16 residues. CDR3 coding DNA: TGCGCCAGCAGCCCCTCCGACAGGGGAGTAACCGGGGAGCTGTTTTTT. It translates to CASSPSDRGVTGELFF.

The rearrangement joins TRBV12-3 or TRBV12-4 to TRBJ1-2, with 11 bases matching TRBD1. V lost 6 bases and J lost 4; bases outside the gene matches: 10. This CDR3 is built from 16 residues. CDR3 protein: CASSLDRGRSGYGYTF. The DNA for the CDR3 is TGTGCCAGCAGCCTGGACAGGGGGCGCAGCGGCTATGGCTACACCTTC.

Many counts were recorded for this clonotype. DNA of the CDR3: TGTGCCAGCAGTTTAGGTCTAGCGCCGTACAATGAGCAGTTCTTC. Translation: CASSLGLAPYNEQFF. The genes are TRBV28 and TRBJ2-1, with D perhaps TRBD2 (6 bases). Germline CDR1 reads MDHEN; CDR2 reads SYDVKM. The CDR3 is made up of 15 amino acids. V gave up 2 bases and J gave up 4 bases, with 12 bases separating them.

The chain employs TRBV20-1 and TRBJ2-1; TRBD1 aligns across 9 bases. There are 15 residues in the CDR3. Germline-derived CDR1 and CDR2 are DFQATT and SNEGSKA (reference sequence). V shed 5 bases, J shed 2 bases, and the junction held 7 bases outside the gene matches. For the CDR3, the DNA is TGCAGTGCTCCTAGCGACAGGGGGGCCTACAATGAGCAGTTCTTC. This codes for CSAPSDRGAYNEQFF.

This clonotype was recorded a few times. V is TRBV7-9 and J is TRBJ1-2; 7 bases agree with TRBD1. Germline V gives CDR1 SEHNR, CDR2 FQNEAQ (reference sequence). This CDR3 comprises 12 residues. After removal of 10 bases from V and 2 bases from J, the junction contained 4 bases not matched to a gene. Here the CDR3 reads CAMQGDNYGYTF. CDR3 sequence (DNA): TGTGCCATGCAGGGGGACAACTATGGCTACACCTTC. Full variable domain (remainder filled in from reference TRBV7-9 and TRBJ1-2): DTGVSQNPRHKITKRGQNVTFRCDPISEHNRLYWYRQTLGQGPEFLTYFQNEAQLEKSRLLSDRFSAERPKGSFSTLEIQRTEQGDSAMYLCAMQGDNYGYTFGSGTRLTVV.

The rearrangement links TRBV6-2 or TRBV6-3 to TRBJ2-5; TRBD1 is a possible D gene (6 bases). The CDR3 consists of 17 residues. The germline V gene has CDR1 MNHEY and CDR2 SVGEGT. Trimming left V 3 bases short and J 0 bases short, with 17 bases between. CDR3 in amino acids: CASSYPLDRTYQETQYF. Written as DNA, the CDR3 is TGTGCCAGCAGTTATCCCCTTGACAGGACTTACCAAGAGACCCAGTACTTC.

This sequence joins TRBV5-1 and TRBJ1-5; D possibly corresponds to TRBD1 (6 bases). Per the germline V gene, CDR1 is SGHRS and CDR2 is YFSETQ. Between the trimmed V and J ends, which lost 1 base and 0 bases, there was a span of 17 bases. This CDR3 contains 18 residues. This CDR3 reads CASSLLPRTDYSNQPQHF. The CDR3 coding sequence is TGCGCCAGCAGCTTGTTACCCCGGACAGATTATAGCAATCAGCCCCAGCATTTT. Variable domain in full (rest from reference TRBV5-1 and TRBJ1-5): KAGVTQTPRYLIKTRGQQVTLSCSPISGHRSVSWYQQTPGQGLQFLFEYFSETQRNKGNFPGRFSGRQFSNSRSEMNVSTLELGDSALYLCASSLLPRTDYSNQPQHFGDGTRLSIL.

The chain joins TRBV30 to TRBJ1-1; TRBD1 agrees at 7 bases. This CDR3 contains 15 residues. The germline V gene has CDR1 GTSNPN and CDR2 SVGIG (reference sequence). V was pared by 3 bases and J by 6 bases, with 13 bases of the junction left unmatched. The CDR3: CAWSERDRDFPEAFF. In DNA form, the CDR3 reads TGTGCCTGGAGCGAGAGGGACAGAGACTTCCCTGAAGCTTTCTTT. The whole variable domain, filled in from reference TRBV30 and TRBJ1-1, reads SQTIHQWPATLVQPVGSPLSLECTVEGTSNPNLYWYRQAAGRGLQLLFYSVGIGQISSEVPQNLSASRPQDRQFILSSKKLLLSDSGFYLCAWSERDRDFPEAFFGQGTRLTVV.

Remarks on this clonotype: This could be a read error, since a much larger clone is one nucleotide away. The CDR3 region has the DNA TGTGCCAGCAGAACCAGAATCAGCTCCTACAATGAGCAGTACTTC. It encodes CASRTRISSYNEQYF. The V and J genes are TRBV27 and TRBJ2-1, with D unresolved. The J call is uncertain, as TRBJ2-7 better fits the DNA end. The CDR3 has 15 amino acids. Germline CDR1 MNHEY, CDR2 SMNVEV (reference sequence).

This chain links TRBV7-3 with TRBJ2-3, with D possibly TRBD2 on 6 matching bases. Trimming pared 4 bases from V and 0 bases from J, leaving 11 bases between. The length of the CDR3 is 15 residues. Looked up from germline, CDR1 is SGHTA and CDR2 is FQGTGA. The CDR3 here is CASSSRDSSTDTQYF. As DNA, the CDR3 is TGTGCCAGCAGCTCCCGGGACTCGAGCACAGATACGCAGTATTTT.